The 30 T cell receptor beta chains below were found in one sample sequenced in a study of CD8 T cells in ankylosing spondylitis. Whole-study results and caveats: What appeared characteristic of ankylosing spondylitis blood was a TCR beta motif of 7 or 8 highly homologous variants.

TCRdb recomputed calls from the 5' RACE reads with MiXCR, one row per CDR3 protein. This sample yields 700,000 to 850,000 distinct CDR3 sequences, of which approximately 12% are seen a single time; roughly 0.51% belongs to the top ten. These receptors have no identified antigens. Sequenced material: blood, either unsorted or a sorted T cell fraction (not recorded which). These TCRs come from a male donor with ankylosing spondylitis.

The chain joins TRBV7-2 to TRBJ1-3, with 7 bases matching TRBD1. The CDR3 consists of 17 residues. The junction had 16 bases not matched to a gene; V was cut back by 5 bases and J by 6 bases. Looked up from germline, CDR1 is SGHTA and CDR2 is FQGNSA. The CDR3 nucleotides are TGTGCCAGCAGCCTACAGGGGCAGGTTTCTAAGGAAAACACCATATATTTT. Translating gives CASSLQGQVSKENTIYF.

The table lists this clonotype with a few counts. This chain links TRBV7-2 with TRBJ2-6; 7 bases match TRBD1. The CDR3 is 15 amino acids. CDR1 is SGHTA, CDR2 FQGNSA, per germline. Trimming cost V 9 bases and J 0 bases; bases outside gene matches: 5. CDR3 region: CASARDSSGANVLTF. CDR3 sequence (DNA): TGTGCCAGTGCCCGGGACAGCTCTGGGGCCAACGTCCTGACTTTC.

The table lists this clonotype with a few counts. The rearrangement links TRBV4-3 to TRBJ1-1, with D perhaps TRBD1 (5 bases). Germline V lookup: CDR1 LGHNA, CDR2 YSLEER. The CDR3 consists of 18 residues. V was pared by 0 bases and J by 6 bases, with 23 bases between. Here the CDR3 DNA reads TGCGCCAGCAGCCAAGATTGGCAATCCTGGGGGGGTCGAGCTGAAGCTTTCTTT. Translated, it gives CASSQDWQSWGGRAEAFF.

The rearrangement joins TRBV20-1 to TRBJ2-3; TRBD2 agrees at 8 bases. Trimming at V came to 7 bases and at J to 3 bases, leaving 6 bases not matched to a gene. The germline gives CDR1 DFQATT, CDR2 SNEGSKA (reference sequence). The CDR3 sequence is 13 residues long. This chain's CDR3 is CSVKREWTDTQYF. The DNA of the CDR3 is TGCAGTGTGAAGCGGGAGTGGACAGATACGCAGTATTTT.

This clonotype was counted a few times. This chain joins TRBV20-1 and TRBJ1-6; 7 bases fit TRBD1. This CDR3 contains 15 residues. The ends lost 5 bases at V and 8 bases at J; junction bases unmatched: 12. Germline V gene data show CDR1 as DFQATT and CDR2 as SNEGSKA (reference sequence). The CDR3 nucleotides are TGCAGTGCTGGGAGGAGAACAGGGGTCTATTCACCCCTCCACTTT. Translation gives CSAGRRTGVYSPLHF.

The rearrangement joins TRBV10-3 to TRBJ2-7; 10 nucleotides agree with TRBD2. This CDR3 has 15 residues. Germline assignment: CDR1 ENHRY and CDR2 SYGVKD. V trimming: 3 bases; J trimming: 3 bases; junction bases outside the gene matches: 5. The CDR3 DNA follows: TGTGCCATCAGTGATCTGTCTAGCGGGAGCTACGAGCAGTACTTC. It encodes CAISDLSSGSYEQYF.

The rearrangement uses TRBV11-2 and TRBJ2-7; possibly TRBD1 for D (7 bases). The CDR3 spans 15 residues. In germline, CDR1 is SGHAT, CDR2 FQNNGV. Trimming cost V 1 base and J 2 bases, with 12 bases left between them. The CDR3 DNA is TGTGCCAGCAGCTTAGGCGGGACAGTTCCCTACGAGCAGTACTTC. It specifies CASSLGGTVPYEQYF.

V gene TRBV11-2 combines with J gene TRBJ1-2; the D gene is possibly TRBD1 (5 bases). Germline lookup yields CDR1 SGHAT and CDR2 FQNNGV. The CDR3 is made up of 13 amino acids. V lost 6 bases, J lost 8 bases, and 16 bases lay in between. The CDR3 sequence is CASRDSPGHGYTF. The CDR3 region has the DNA TGTGCCAGCAGAGATTCCCCAGGGCACGGCTACACCTTC.

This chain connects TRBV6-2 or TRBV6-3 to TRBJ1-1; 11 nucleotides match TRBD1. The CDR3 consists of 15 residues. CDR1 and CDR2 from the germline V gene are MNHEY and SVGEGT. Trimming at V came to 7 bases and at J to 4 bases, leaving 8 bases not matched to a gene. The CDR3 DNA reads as TGTGCCAGCATCCAAGATGGGACAGGGGGCACTGAAGCTTTCTTT. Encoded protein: CASIQDGTGGTEAFF.

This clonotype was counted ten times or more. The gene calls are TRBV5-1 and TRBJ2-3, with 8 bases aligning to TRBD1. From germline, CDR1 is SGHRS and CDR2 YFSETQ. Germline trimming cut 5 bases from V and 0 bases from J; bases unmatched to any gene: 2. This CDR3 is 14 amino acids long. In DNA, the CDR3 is TGCGCCAGCAGGCAGGGGGCGAGCACAGATACGCAGTATTTT. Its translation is CASRQGASTDTQYF.

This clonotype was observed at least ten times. This chain's CDR3 is CASSFSYSEQYF. CDR3 DNA: TGTGCCAGCAGTTTCTCTTATTCTGAGCAGTACTTC. The chain combines TRBV12-3 or TRBV12-4 with TRBJ2-7; D uncertain. This CDR3 is built from 12 residues. V lost 3 bases and J lost 7, with 10 bases in between.

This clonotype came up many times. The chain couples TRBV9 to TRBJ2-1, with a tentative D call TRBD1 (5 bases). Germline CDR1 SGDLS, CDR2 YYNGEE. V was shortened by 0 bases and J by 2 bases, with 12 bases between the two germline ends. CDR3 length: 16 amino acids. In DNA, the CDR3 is TGTGCCAGCAGCGTAGATGCAGGGATTACCTACAATGAGCAGTTCTTC. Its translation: CASSVDAGITYNEQFF. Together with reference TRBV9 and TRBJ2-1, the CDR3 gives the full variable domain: DSGVTQTPKHLITATGQRVTLRCSPRSGDLSVYWYQQSLDQGLQFLIQYYNGEERAKGNILERFSAQQFPDLHSELNLSSLELGDSALYFCASSVDAGITYNEQFFGPGTRLTVL.

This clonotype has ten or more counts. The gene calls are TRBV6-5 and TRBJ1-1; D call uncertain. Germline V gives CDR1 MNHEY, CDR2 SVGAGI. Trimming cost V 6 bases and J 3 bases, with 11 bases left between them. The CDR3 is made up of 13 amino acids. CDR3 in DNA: TGTGCCAGCAGGGCCAGGTACCACACTGAAGCTTTCTTT. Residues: CASRARYHTEAFF.

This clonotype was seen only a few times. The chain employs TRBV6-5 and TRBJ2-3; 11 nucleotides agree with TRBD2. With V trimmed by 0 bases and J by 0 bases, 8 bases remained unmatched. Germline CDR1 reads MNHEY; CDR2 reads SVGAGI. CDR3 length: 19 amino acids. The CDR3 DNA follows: TGTGCCAGCAGTTACTCGATCACTAGCGGGGGAAGCAGCACAGATACGCAGTATTTT. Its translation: CASSYSITSGGSSTDTQYF.

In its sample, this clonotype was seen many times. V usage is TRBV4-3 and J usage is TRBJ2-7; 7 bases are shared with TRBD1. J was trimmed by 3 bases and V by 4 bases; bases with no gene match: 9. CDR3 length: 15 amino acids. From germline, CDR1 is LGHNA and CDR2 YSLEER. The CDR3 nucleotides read TGCGCCAGCAGCCCTCGACAGGGTAAGGACTACGAGCAGTACTTC. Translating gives CASSPRQGKDYEQYF.

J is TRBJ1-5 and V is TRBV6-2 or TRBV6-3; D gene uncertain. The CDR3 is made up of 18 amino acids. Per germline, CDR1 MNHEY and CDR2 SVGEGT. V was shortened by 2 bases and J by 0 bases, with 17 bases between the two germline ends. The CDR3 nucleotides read TGTGCCAGCAGTTACGACGAAAGGCAGTACTATAGCAATCAGCCCCAGCATTTT. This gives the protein CASSYDERQYYSNQPQHF.

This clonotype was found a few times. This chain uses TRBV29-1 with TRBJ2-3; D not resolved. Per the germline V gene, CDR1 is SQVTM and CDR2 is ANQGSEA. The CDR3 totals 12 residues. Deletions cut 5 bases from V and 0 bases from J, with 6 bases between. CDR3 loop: CSVLTSTDTQYF. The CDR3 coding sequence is TGCAGCGTTTTGACTAGCACAGATACGCAGTATTTT.

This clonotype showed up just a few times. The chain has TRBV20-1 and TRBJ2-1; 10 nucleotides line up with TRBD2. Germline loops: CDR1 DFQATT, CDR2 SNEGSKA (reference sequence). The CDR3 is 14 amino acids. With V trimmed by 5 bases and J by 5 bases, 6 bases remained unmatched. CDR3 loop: CSADTSGVNNEQFF. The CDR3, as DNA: TGCAGTGCTGATACTAGCGGGGTCAACAATGAGCAGTTCTTC.

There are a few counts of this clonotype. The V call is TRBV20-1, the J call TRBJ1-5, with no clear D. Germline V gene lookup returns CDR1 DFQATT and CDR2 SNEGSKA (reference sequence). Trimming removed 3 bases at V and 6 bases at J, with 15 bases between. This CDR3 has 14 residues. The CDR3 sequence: CSASPQARAQPQHF. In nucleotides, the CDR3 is TGCAGTGCTAGTCCCCAGGCACGAGCTCAGCCCCAGCATTTT.

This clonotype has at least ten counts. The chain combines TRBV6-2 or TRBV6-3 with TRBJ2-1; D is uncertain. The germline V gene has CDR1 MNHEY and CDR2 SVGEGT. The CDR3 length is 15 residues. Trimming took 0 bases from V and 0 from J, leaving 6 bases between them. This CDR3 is CASSYSVSSYNEQFF. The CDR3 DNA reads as TGTGCCAGCAGTTACTCGGTGAGCTCCTACAATGAGCAGTTCTTC.

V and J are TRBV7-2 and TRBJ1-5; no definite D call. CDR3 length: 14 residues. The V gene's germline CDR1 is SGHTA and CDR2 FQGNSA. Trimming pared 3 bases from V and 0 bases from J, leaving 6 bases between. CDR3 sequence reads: CASSLANSNQPQHF. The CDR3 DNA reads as TGTGCCAGCAGCTTGGCGAATAGCAATCAGCCCCAGCATTTT.

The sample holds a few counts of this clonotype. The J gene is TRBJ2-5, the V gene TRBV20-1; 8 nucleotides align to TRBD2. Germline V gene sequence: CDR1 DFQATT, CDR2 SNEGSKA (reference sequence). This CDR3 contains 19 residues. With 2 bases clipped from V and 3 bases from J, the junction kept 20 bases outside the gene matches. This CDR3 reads CSARPLLAGGYEGKETQYF. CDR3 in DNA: TGCAGTGCTAGACCCCTTCTCGCGGGGGGTTATGAGGGCAAAGAGACCCAGTACTTC.

This CDR3 is CASSGKLAGGPYNEQFF. CDR3 coding DNA: TGTGCCAGCAGCGGAAAACTAGCGGGAGGACCCTACAATGAGCAGTTCTTC. The V and J genes are TRBV9 and TRBJ2-1; 12 bases align to TRBD2. This CDR3 spans 17 amino acids. Germline V gene lookup returns CDR1 SGDLS and CDR2 YYNGEE. The V and J ends lost 3 bases and 2 bases, in that order; junction bases with no gene match: 6.

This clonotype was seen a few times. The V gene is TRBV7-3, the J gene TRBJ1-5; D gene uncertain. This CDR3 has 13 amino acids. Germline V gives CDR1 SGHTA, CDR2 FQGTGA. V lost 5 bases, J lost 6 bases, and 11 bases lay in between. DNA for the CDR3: TGTGCCAGCAGCGAAGGGTCGGGTCAGCCCCAGCATTTT. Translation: CASSEGSGQPQHF.

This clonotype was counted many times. In DNA, the CDR3 is TGTGCCAGCAGTTCGCGACTAGCGGCCTACAATGAGCAGTTCTTC. Translating gives CASSSRLAAYNEQFF. The gene calls are TRBV6-2 or TRBV6-3 and TRBJ2-1, with TRBD2 matching over 9 bases. The CDR3 is 15 residues long. V lost 4 bases, J lost 2 bases, and 3 bases stayed unmatched. Germline CDR1 reads MNHEY; CDR2 reads SVGEGT.

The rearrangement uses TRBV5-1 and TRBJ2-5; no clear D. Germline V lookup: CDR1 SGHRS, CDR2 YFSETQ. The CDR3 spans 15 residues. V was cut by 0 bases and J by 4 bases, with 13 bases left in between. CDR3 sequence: CASSLAGRTGETQYF. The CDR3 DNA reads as TGCGCCAGCAGCTTGGCAGGTCGTACGGGAGAGACCCAGTACTTC.

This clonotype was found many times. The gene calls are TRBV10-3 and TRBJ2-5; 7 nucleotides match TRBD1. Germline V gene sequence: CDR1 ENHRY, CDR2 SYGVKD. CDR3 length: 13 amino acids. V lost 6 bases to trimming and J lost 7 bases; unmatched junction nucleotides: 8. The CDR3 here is CAIRNQDRMTQYF. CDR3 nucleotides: TGTGCCATCAGGAACCAGGACAGGATGACCCAGTACTTC.

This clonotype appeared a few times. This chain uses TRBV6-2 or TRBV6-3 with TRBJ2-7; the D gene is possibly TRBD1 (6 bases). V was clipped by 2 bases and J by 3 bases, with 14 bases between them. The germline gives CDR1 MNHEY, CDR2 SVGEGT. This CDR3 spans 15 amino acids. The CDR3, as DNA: TGTGCCAGCAGTTACCTCGGGACACAAAGCTACGAGCAGTACTTC. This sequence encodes CASSYLGTQSYEQYF.

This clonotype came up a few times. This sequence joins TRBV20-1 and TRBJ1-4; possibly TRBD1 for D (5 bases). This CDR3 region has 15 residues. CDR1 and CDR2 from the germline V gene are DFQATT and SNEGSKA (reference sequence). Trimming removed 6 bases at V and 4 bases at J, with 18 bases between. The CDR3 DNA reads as TGCAGTGCCGTAGGGGACCCAGGAGATAATGAAAAACTGTTTTTT. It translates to CSAVGDPGDNEKLFF.

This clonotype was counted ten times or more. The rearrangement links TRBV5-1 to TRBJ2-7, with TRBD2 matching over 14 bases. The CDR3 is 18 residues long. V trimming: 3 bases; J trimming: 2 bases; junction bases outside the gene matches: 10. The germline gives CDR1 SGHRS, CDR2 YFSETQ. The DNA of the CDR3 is TGCGCCAGCAGCTCCATTGGGACTAGCGGGGGACCAACCTACGAGCAGTACTTC. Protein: CASSSIGTSGGPTYEQYF. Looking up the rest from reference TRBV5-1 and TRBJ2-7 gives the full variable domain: KAGVTQTPRYLIKTRGQQVTLSCSPISGHRSVSWYQQTPGQGLQFLFEYFSETQRNKGNFPGRFSGRQFSNSRSEMNVSTLELGDSALYLCASSSIGTSGGPTYEQYFGPGTRLTVT.